Listed below are T cell receptor beta chains from one sample, sequenced in a study of T cells in Graves' hyperthyroidism and ophthalmopathy. Each CDR3 protein gets one entry after TCRdb re-called the multiplex PCR reads with MiXCR. Altogether about 740,000 distinct CDR3 sequences are present, roughly 15% being singletons, with the ten largest covering more than 8.5%. Sequences were obtained from blood. The receptors shown here come from a woman aged 18-30 years with Graves' hyperthyroidism. Each CDR3 is given with its conserved first and last residue. The D gene is left open where the match is weak. Not all rows give a size; the values are once, few, many and, for expanded clones, a class.

d_gene | j_gene | v_gene | abundance | CDR3nt | CDR3aa
NA | TRBJ2-5 | TRBV7-8 | many | TGTGCCAGCAGCCCTCGAGGGGGAGGGATGTCTAAAGAGACCCAGTACTTC | CASSPRGGGMSKETQYF
NA | TRBJ2-1 | TRBV5-1 | few | TGCGCCAGCAGCTTGGCCTTGATGGCGGCCGAGCAGTTCTTC | CASSLALMAAEQFF
NA | TRBJ2-1 | TRBV28 | many | TGTGCCAGCAGTTTCCAAGGGCAGGGAACCTACAATGAGCAGTTCTTC | CASSFQGQGTYNEQFF
NA | TRBJ1-4 | TRBV6-2/TRBV6-3 | NA | TGTGCCAGCAACGAACCCGGCCCGACAACTAATGAAAAACTGTTTTTT | CASNEPGPTTNEKLFF
NA | TRBJ2-4 | TRBV4-3 | few | TGCGCCAGCAGCCAAGAAAGGAGTCTTGGTGGCGGCAAAAACATTCAGTACTTC | CASSQERSLGGGKNIQYF
NA | TRBJ1-4 | TRBV28 | many | TGTGCCAGCAGTTTCCTTTGGGCAGGGGCCGAAAAACTGTTTTTT | CASSFLWAGAEKLFF
TRBD1 | TRBJ1-2 | TRBV6-1 | NA | TGTACCAGCAGCACGCGGACAGGGCGCTATGGCTACACCTTC | CTSSTRTGRYGYTF
TRBD2 | TRBJ2-5 | TRBV20-1 | many | TGCAGTGCTCAAAGACTAGCGGGAGGAAGAGAGACCCAGTACTTC | CSAQRLAGGRETQYF
TRBD1 | TRBJ2-4 | TRBV18 | many | TGTGCCAGCTCATCCGGACAGGATAACATTCAGTACTTC | CASSSGQDNIQYF
NA | TRBJ2-3 | TRBV7-9 | many | TGTGCCAGCAGCTTTCGGCAGGGAACTAGCACAGATACGCAGTATTTT | CASSFRQGTSTDTQYF
TRBD2 | TRBJ2-1 | TRBV9 | many | TGTGCCAGCAGCGTACCGCGGGAGGGCCCATACAATGAGCAGTTCTTC | CASSVPREGPYNEQFF
NA | TRBJ1-6 | TRBV4-1 | few | TGCGCCAGCAGCCAAGGACCCCAGGGGAACTATAATTCACCCCTCCACTTT | CASSQGPQGNYNSPLHF
NA | TRBJ1-4 | TRBV28 | many | TGTGCCAGCCTCTCAGTAGAGGGCGCAACTAATGAAAAACTGTTTTTT | CASLSVEGATNEKLFF
NA | TRBJ1-1 | TRBV19 | NA | TGTGCCAGTAGTACCAGGGCAGAAATGAACACTGAAGCTTTCTTT | CASSTRAEMNTEAFF
NA | TRBJ2-3 | TRBV7-9 | many | TGTGCCAGCAGCGCCGGGGTCCTAGAGGATACGCAGTATTTT | CASSAGVLEDTQYF
TRBD2 | TRBJ2-2 | TRBV11-3 | many | TGTGCCAGCAGCTCCCCCTGGACTAGCGACACCGGGGAGCTGTTTTTT | CASSSPWTSDTGELFF
TRBD1 | TRBJ2-7 | TRBV30 | many | TGTGCTTCCGGACAGGGTACCTACGAGCAGTACTTC | CASGQGTYEQYF
NA | TRBJ1-5 | TRBV6-2/TRBV6-3 | many | TGTGCCAGCAGCGACAGCGGGGCCCAGCATTTT | CASSDSGAQHF
TRBD2 | TRBJ2-1 | TRBV12-3/TRBV12-4 | many | TGTGCCAGCAGTTTCCGAAGCGGGAGGGTCGTTGAGGAGCAGTTCTTC | CASSFRSGRVVEEQFF
TRBD2 | TRBJ2-3 | TRBV7-9 | few | TGTGCCAGCAGCCTCCTAGCGGGAGCCACAGATACGCAGTATTTT | CASSLLAGATDTQYF
TRBD2 | TRBJ2-5 | TRBV27 | many | TGTGCCAGCAGTCCCCGGGGGAGGGTCCCCCAGGCCACTGAGACCCAGTACTTC | CASSPRGRVPQATETQYF
NA | TRBJ2-1 | TRBV7-2 | many | TGTGCCAGCAGCTCTAGAGGAGCGGTTATATACAATGAGCAGTTCTTC | CASSSRGAVIYNEQFF
NA | TRBJ1-6 | TRBV12-3/TRBV12-4 | NA | TGTGCCAGCAGTTCTTTAAATTCACCCCTCCACTTT | CASSSLNSPLHF
TRBD1 | TRBJ1-1 | TRBV9 | NA | TGTGCCAGCAGCGCGTCCGGGACAGGGAGGGGTGAAGCTTTCTTT | CASSASGTGRGEAFF
NA | TRBJ1-4 | TRBV19 | few | TGTGCCAGTAGACAGTATGCAACTAATGAAAAACTGTTTTTT | CASRQYATNEKLFF
TRBD2 | TRBJ2-7 | TRBV20-1 | many | TGCAGTGCTAGAGGACTAGCCTCCTACGAGCAGTACTTC | CSARGLASYEQYF
NA | TRBJ1-4 | TRBV10-1 | many | TGCGCCAGCAGCCCAGATGCAACTAATGAAAAACTGTTTTTT | CASSPDATNEKLFF
NA | TRBJ2-5 | TRBV7-9 | NA | TGTGCCAGCAGCTCACGGGGGCCGGGGATCCAAGAGACCCAGTACTTC | CASSSRGPGIQETQYF
TRBD2 | TRBJ2-7 | TRBV7-9 | few | TGTGCCAGCAGCGCCCAGCATCCAGCGGGAGGAGACGAGCAGTACTTC | CASSAQHPAGGDEQYF
TRBD1 | TRBJ2-5 | TRBV7-9 | many | TGTGCCAGCAGCTCCGGGACAGGGTACCAGACCCAGTACTTC | CASSSGTGYQTQYF
TRBD2 | TRBJ2-3 | TRBV11-2 | many | TGCGCCAGCAGCCTCATACTAGCGGGGGGCACAGATACGCAGTATTTT | CASSLILAGGTDTQYF
NA | TRBJ2-3 | TRBV13 | few | TGTGCCAGCTCTAGCGCCTCCGGCACAGATACGCAGTATTTT | CASSSASGTDTQYF
TRBD1 | TRBJ1-2 | TRBV20-1 | few | TGCAGTGCTGTACGACAGGGGGATCACTATGGCTACACCTTC | CSAVRQGDHYGYTF
TRBD2 | TRBJ2-3 | TRBV6-1 | NA | TGTGCCAGCAGTGGGGGGCGAACTAGCGGGACCCCTAGCACAGATACGCAGTATTTT | CASSGGRTSGTPSTDTQYF
NA | TRBJ1-1 | TRBV10-2 | many | TGCGCCAGCAGTGAGTCCGAACACCTCGTCTTCATGAACACTGAAGCTTTCTTT | CASSESEHLVFMNTEAFF
NA | TRBJ1-2 | TRBV6-1 | many | TGTGCCAGCAGTGAACGTGGCGAGTCCTATGGCTACACCTTC | CASSERGESYGYTF
TRBD1 | TRBJ1-1 | TRBV2 | many | TGTGCCAGCAGCTGGGACAGGGTAGGGACTGAAGCTTTCTTT | CASSWDRVGTEAFF
NA | TRBJ1-2 | TRBV12-3/TRBV12-4 | many | TGTGCCAGCAGTTTGCGCGGTGGGAACTATGGCTACACCTTC | CASSLRGGNYGYTF
TRBD2 | TRBJ2-7 | TRBV20-1 | many | TGCAGTGCCCTACGGGGGGGGGAGGCCTACGAGCAGTACTTC | CSALRGGEAYEQYF
NA | TRBJ2-1 | TRBV28 | many | TGTGCCAGCAGCTTCGGGTTCGACACGGCGAGCTCCTACAATGAGCAGTTCTTC | CASSFGFDTASSYNEQFF
NA | TRBJ2-7 | TRBV4-1 | many | TGCGCCAGCAGCCAAGAGGGTACATCTTCCCGTACCTACGAGCAGTACTTC | CASSQEGTSSRTYEQYF
NA | TRBJ2-7 | TRBV29-1 | NA | TGCAGCGTAGAGTTTCCAGGGTTACCCTACGAGCAGTACTTC | CSVEFPGLPYEQYF
NA | TRBJ1-1 | TRBV6-5 | many | TGTGCCAGCAGTTCCTCGGAGTGGGGATTGGCTGAAGCTTTCTTT | CASSSSEWGLAEAFF